The present TCR beta chain was sequenced within a study of response to subunit inactivated influenza vaccine. Study conclusions and caveats: Authors proposed each seasonal influenza vaccination draws in few new T cells.

The CDR3 runs 14 residues. V gave up 4 bases and J gave up 1 base, with 12 bases separating them. Germline CDR1 and CDR2: DFQATT and SNEGSKA (reference sequence). This clonotype was recorded a few times. Its target is unknown. TCRdb passed the RT-PCR reads through MiXCR, listing each CDR3 protein once. The table shows about 650,000 distinct CDR3 sequences, with 15% to 19% occurring only once. This clonotype was sampled from a man aged 45-65 years who received an inactivated influenza vaccine. The sequences come from PBMCs from blood, collected 11 to 12 days after vaccination. The genes are TRBV20-1 and TRBJ2-3; D may be TRBD1 (6 bases). CDR3 region: CSAIPGVGTDTQYF. CDR3 DNA sequence: TGCAGTGCTATTCCAGGGGTCGGCACAGATACGCAGTATTTT.